This paragraph reports one T cell receptor beta chain. What it binds is not known. Stated treatment: approximately 11-day PBMC culture with coronavirus spike peptide pools or control peptides (ViraFEST assay). Cultured CD4+ T cells had their DNA profiled by the Oncomine TCR Beta short-read assay. TCRdb used MiXCR to reprocess the PCR reads, holding one entry per CDR3 protein. The profile covers about 7,100 distinct CDR3 sequences, with roughly 61% appearing a single time and 25% to 30% taken by the ten largest. The sample comes from a study of vaccination and CD4 T cells after COVID-19. On the study more broadly: For post-vaccine samples, collection took place a median approximately 72 days after dose two, ranging from 14 to 241. Study results and limitations: There was no significant change from 21 to 38 median reactive clonotypes.

V was shortened by 6 bases and J by 0 bases, with 3 bases between the two germline ends. This CDR3 has 12 residues. Germline CDR1 and CDR2: LNHDA and SQIVND (reference sequence). This chain links TRBV19 with TRBJ1-3; D is unresolved. Sequenced: CD4+ T cells from blood, cultured in vitro. The receptor comes from a human donor who had recovered from COVID-19. The CDR3 spells CASSHSGNTIYF. DNA for the CDR3: TGTGCCAGTAGCCACTCTGGAAACACCATATATTTT.